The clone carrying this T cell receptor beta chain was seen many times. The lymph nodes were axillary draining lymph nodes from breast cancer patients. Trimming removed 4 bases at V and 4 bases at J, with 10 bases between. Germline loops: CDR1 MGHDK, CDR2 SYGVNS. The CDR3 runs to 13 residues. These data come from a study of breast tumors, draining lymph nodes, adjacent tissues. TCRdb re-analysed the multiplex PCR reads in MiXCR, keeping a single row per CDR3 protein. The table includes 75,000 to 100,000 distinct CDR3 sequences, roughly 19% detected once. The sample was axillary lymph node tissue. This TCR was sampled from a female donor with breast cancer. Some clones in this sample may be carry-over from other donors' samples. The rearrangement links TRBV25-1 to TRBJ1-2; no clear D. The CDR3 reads CASSGSTSYGYTF. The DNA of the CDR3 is TGTGCCAGCAGTGGATCTACAAGCTATGGCTACACCTTC.